This TCR beta chain was observed in a study of siplizumab effects on memory and regulatory T cells. Study results and caveats: Siplizumab significantly reduced alloreactive sequences traceable to unstimulated CD4+ memory cells.

The CDR3 consists of 16 residues. The ends were cut back, 2 bases at V and 6 bases at J, with 18 bases in the middle. As to this clone: Its target is unknown.

Generated by immunoSEQ multiplex PCR, the TCRdb table keeps only in-frame clones and is missing some. The data contain 95,000 to 100,000 clones, about 93% of them singletons. The gene calls are TRBV5-3 and TRBJ2-1; the D gene could be TRBD1 or TRBD2 (5 bases each). TRBV5-3 is reported as an ORF; its role is uncertain. The source is a human donor in good health. Material: non-Treg CD4+ T cells sorted from blood. The DNA of the CDR3 is TGTGCCAGAAGCTTATTGACCGGGACGGGTGGCAATGAGCAGTTCTTC. Translated: CARSLLTGTGGNEQFF.